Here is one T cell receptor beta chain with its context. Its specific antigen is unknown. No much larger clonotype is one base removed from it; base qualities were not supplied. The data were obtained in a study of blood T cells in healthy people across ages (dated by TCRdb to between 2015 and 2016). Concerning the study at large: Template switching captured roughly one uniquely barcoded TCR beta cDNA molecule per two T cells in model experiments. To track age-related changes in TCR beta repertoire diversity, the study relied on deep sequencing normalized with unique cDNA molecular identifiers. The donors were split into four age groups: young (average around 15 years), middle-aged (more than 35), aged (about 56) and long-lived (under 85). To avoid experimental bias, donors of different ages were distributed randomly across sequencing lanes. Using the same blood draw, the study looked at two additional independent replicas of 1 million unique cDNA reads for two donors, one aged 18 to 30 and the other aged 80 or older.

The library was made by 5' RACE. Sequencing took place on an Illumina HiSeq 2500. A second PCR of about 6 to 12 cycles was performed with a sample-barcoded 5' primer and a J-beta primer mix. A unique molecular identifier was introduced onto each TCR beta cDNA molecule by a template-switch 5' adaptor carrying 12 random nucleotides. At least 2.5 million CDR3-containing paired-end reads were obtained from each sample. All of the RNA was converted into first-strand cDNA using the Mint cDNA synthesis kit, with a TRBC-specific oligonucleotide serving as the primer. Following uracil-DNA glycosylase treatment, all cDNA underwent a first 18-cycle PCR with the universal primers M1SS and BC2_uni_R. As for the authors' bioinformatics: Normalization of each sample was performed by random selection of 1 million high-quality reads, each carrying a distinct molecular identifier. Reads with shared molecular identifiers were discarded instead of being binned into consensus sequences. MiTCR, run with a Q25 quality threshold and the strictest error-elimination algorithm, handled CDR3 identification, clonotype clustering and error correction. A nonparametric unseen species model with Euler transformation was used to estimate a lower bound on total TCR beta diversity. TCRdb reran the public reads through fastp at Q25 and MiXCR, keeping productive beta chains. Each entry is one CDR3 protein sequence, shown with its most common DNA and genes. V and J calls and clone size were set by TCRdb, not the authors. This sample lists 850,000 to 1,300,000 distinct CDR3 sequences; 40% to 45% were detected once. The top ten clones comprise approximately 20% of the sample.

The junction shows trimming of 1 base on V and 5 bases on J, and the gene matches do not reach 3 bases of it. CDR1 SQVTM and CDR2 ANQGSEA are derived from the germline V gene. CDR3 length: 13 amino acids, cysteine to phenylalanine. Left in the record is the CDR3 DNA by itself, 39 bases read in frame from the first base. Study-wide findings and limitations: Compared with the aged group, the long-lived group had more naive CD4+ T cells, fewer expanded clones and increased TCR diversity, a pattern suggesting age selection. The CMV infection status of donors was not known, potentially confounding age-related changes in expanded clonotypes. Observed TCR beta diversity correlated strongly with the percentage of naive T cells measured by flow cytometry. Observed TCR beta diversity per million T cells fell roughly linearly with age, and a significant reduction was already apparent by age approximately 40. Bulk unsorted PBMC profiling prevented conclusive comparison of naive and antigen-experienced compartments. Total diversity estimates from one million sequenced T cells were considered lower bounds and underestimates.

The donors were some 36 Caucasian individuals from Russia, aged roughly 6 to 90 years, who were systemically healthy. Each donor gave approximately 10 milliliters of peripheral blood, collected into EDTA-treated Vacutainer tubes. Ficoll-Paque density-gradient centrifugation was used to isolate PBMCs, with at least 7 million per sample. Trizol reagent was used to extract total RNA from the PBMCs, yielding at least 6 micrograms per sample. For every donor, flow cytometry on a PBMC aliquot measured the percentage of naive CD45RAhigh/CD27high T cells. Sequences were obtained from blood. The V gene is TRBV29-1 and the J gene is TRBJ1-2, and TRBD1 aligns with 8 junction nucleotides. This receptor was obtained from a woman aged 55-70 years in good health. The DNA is TGCAGCGTTGAAGGCGGACAGGGTTATGGCTACACCTTC. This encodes CSVEGGQGYGYTF.